Shown below are 2 T cell receptor beta chains from a single sample sequenced in a study of OX40 agonist ivuxolimab in advanced cancers. Measured with immunoSEQ multiplex PCR; TCRdb has only the in-frame clones, and not every one. The sample has about 81,000 clones, more than 75% seen once. The sample was CD4+ or CD8+ T cells sorted from blood, taken in a trial of the OX40 agonist ivuxolimab. The receptors derive from an adult with an advanced solid tumor such as melanoma, head and neck, liver or kidney cancer.

The chain has TRBV10-3 and TRBJ2-5; 7 bases align to TRBD1. Germline trimming cut 7 bases from V and 2 bases from J; bases unmatched to any gene: 7. The CDR3 extends over 14 amino acids. Germline values: CDR1 ENHRY, CDR2 SYGVKD. The CDR3 DNA reads as TGTGCCATCACACCGGGACAGCAGCAAGAGACCCAGTACTTC. Translating gives CAITPGQQQETQYF.

CDR3 coding DNA: TGTGCCAGCAGTCTTGGCGGGGCGACCGGGGAGCTGTTTTTT. Amino acids: CASSLGGATGELFF. This sequence joins TRBV2 and TRBJ2-2, with D possibly being TRBD2 (6 bases). Germline V gene lookup returns CDR1 SNHLY and CDR2 FYNNEI. This CDR3 has 14 amino acids. The V gene lost 5 bases and the J gene lost 5 bases, with 12 bases spanning the gap.